This paragraph covers one TCR beta chain sequence. These data belong to a study of blood T cell repertoires in COVID-19. Overall study: Samples taken during acute and convalescent COVID-19 were collected in the United States, Italy and Spain. PBMCs, B-cell-depleted T cells, or T cells provided the cDNA or gDNA that made up the material.

The J segment lost 6 bases and the V segment lost 0 bases, leaving 7 bases of the junction unmatched. This CDR3 contains 16 residues. From germline, CDR1 is SGHRS and CDR2 YFSETQ. Authors' analysis steps: Nucleated cell number was recorded as an estimate derived from reference gene primer amplification. Profiling relied on immunoSEQ multiplex PCR, and the TCRdb table lists in-frame clones only, not all of them. D and trimming were read from the DNA, whereas the V and J calls and clone size are those reported in that table. Of approximately 170,000 clones in the sample, roughly four fifths were seen once.

This sequence was found in a man between 35 and 55 years old who had recovered from COVID-19. This sequence joins TRBV5-1 and TRBJ2-7, with 12 bases matching TRBD2. Sequenced input: peripheral blood. In DNA, the CDR3 is TGCGCCAGCAGCTTGGGGGGACTAGCGGGTACCCCCGAGCAGTACTTC. Protein product: CASSLGGLAGTPEQYF.